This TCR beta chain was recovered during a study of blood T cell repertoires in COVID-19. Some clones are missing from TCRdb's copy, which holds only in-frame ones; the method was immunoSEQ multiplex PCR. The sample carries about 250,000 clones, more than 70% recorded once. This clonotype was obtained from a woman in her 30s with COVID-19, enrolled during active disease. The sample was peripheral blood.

CDR3 sequence (DNA): TGTGCCAGCAGCCCGGGGGGGCAGGGTTCGGATTCACCCCTCCACTTT. Translated, it gives CASSPGGQGSDSPLHF. The chain has TRBV11-2 and TRBJ1-6; possible D gene TRBD1, 6 bases. Germline CDR1 SGHAT, CDR2 FQNNGV. The ends were cut back, 5 bases at V and 8 bases at J, with 19 bases in the middle. The CDR3 consists of 16 residues.